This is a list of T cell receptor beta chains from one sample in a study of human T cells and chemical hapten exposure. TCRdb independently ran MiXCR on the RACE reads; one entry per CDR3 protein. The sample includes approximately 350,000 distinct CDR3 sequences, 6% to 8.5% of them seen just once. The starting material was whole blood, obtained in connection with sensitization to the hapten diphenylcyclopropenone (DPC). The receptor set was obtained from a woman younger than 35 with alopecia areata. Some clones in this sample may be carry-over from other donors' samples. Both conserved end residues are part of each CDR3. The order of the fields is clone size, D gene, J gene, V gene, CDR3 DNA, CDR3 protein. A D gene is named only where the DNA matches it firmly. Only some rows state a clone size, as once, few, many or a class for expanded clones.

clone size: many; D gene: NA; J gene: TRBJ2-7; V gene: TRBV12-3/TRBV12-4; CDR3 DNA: TGTGCCAGCAGTTTTCTGGAGGGGTACGAGCAGTACTTC; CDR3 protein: CASSFLEGYEQYF
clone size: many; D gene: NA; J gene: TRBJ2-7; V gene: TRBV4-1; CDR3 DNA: TGCGCCAGCAGCCAAGAGCTTTCGACCGAGCAGTACTTC; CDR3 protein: CASSQELSTEQYF
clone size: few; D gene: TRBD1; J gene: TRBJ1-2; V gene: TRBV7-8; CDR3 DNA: TGTGCCAGCAGCCCCCTTAGTCAGGGGGGTCGGCTTGGGTATGGCTACACCTTC; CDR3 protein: CASSPLSQGGRLGYGYTF
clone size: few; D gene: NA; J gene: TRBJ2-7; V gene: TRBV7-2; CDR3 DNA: TGTGCCAGCAGCTTAGGTTCCCAGGTGGGCTACGAGCAGTACTTC; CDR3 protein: CASSLGSQVGYEQYF
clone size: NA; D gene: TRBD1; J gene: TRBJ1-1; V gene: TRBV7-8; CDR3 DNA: TGTGCCAGCAGCTTATTGTCAGGGGGTGTTGAAGCTTTCTTT; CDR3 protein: CASSLLSGGVEAFF
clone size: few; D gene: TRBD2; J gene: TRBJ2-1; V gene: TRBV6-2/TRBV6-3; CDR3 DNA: TGTGCCAGCAGTTACGCAGCGGGGCAATTCAATGAGCAGTTCTTC; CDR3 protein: CASSYAAGQFNEQFF
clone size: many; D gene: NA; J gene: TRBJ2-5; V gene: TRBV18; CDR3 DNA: TGTGCCAGCTCACCACCGAACCGCCGGGGGGAGACCCAGTACTTC; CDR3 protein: CASSPPNRRGETQYF
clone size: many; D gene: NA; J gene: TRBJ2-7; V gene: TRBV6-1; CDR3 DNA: TGTGCCAGCAGTATAGGACAGATCTACGAGCAGTACTTC; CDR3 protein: CASSIGQIYEQYF
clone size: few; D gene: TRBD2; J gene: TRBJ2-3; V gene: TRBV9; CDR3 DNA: TGTGCCAGCAGCCCCCCCCTAGCGGGGCACACAGATACGCAGTATTTT; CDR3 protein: CASSPPLAGHTDTQYF
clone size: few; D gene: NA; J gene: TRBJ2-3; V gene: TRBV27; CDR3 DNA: TGTGCCAGCAGTTTCGGGGGGCCGGGTGGTGATACGCAGTATTTT; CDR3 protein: CASSFGGPGGDTQYF
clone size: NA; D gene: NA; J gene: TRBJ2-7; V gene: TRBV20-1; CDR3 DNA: TGCAGTGCTAGATACAGTTCTAGCTCCTACGAGCAGTACTTC; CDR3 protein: CSARYSSSSYEQYF
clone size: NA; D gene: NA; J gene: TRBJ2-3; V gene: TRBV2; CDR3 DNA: TGTGCCAGCAGTGAATTGCCAGATACGCAGTATTTT; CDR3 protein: CASSELPDTQYF
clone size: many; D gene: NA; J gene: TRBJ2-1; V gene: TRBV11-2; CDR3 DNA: TGTGCCAGCAGTCTCACCAACTACAATGAGCAGTTCTTC; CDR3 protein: CASSLTNYNEQFF
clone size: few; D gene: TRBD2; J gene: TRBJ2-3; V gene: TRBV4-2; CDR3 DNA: TGTGCCAGCAGCCAGGGTAGCGGGGGGGCAGATACGCAGTATTTT; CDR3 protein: CASSQGSGGADTQYF
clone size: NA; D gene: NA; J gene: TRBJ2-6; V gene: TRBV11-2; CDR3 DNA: TGTGCCAGCAGCTACCCTGGGGCCAACGTCCTGACTTTC; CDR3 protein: CASSYPGANVLTF
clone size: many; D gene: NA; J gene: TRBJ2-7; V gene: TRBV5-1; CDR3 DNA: TGCGCCAGCAGCTTGGGTGCAGGAAACTACGAGCAGTACTTC; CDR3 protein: CASSLGAGNYEQYF
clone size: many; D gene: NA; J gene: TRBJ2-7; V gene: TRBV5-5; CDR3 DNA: TGTGCCAGCAGCTTGGATTGGGCGTTGGACGAGCAGTACTTC; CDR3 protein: CASSLDWALDEQYF
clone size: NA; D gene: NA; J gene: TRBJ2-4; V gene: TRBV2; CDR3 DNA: TGTGCCAGCAGTGAAAAGGTCCAGAGCAACATTCAGTACTTC; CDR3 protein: CASSEKVQSNIQYF